The 24 T cell receptor beta chains reported below all come from one sample, sequenced in a study of T cell clonotyping in hematopoietic cell transplantation. The table came from immunoSEQ multiplex PCR; TCRdb's copy has only in-frame clones and leaves some out. This sample yields 15,000 to 20,000 clones, of which more than 65% are seen a single time; over 12% belongs to the top ten. The sequencing sample was made of peripheral blood mononuclear cells. The source of these receptors is a man between 60 and 75 years old in good health. Some clones in this sample may be carry-over from other donors' samples.

In DNA, the CDR3 is TGTGCCAGCAGCTTAGGCAACAATGAGCAGTTCTTC. This translates into CASSLGNNEQFF. J is TRBJ2-1 and V is TRBV7-2, with D hard to call. Trimming pared 1 base from V and 5 bases from J, leaving 3 bases between. The germline V gene encodes CDR1 SGHTA and CDR2 FQGNSA. The CDR3 is made up of 12 amino acids. The full variable domain, its missing parts supplied by reference TRBV7-2 and TRBJ2-1, is GAGVSQSPSNKVTEKGKDVELRCDPISGHTALYWYRQSLGQGLEFLIYFQGNSAPDKSGLPSDRFSAERTGGSVSTLTIQRTQQEDSAVYLCASSLGNNEQFFGPGTRLTVL.

The CDR3: CAWRRQGGSETQYF. In DNA form, the CDR3 reads TGTGCCTGGAGGCGACAGGGCGGTAGCGAGACCCAGTACTTC. V and J are TRBV30 and TRBJ2-5; 7 nucleotides agree with TRBD1. J gave up 5 bases and V 3 bases, and 9 bases lay outside the gene matches. CDR3 length equals 14 residues. Germline lookup yields CDR1 GTSNPN and CDR2 SVGIG (reference sequence).

The chain links TRBV6-6 to TRBJ1-2; perhaps TRBD1 as D (6 bases). The CDR3 has 15 residues. Germline V gives CDR1 MNHNY, CDR2 SVGAGI (reference sequence). Deletions cut 3 bases from V and 3 bases from J, with 14 bases between. The CDR3: CASSYHRDRDYGYTF. The CDR3, as DNA: TGTGCCAGCAGTTATCACAGGGATAGGGACTATGGCTACACCTTC.

V is TRBV5-5 and J is TRBJ1-2; no reliable D call. The ends were cut back, 1 base at V and 8 bases at J, with 18 bases in the middle. CDR1 and CDR2 from the germline V gene are SGHKS and YYEKEE (reference sequence). CDR3 length: 15 amino acids. CDR3 bases: TGTGCCAGCAGCTTGAACCCTGAGGTGGCGCAAGGCTACACCTTC. Protein: CASSLNPEVAQGYTF.

This chain connects TRBV5-1 to TRBJ2-7; perhaps D is TRBD1 or TRBD2 (5 bases each). There are 16 residues in the CDR3. V was clipped by 2 bases and J by 3 bases, with 18 bases between them. Germline CDR1 and CDR2: SGHRS and YFSETQ. CDR3 protein: CASSFSGRDQSYEQYF. Here the CDR3 DNA reads TGCGCCAGCAGCTTCTCGGGCAGGGACCAAAGCTACGAGCAGTACTTC.

This chain connects TRBV7-2 to TRBJ2-5; D uncertain. The ends were cut back, 1 base at V and 5 bases at J, with 14 bases in the middle. Germline V gene data show CDR1 as SGHTA and CDR2 as FQGNSA. This CDR3 region has 15 residues. CDR3 nucleotide sequence: TGTGCCAGCAGCTTAGATGGGGTAGGGCCGGAGACCCAGTACTTC. It specifies CASSLDGVGPETQYF.

The chain couples TRBV4-1 to TRBJ1-5, with TRBD1 identical over 7 bases. V shed 7 bases and J 5 bases; nucleotides not matched to a gene: 11. Germline V lookup: CDR1 MGHRA, CDR2 YSYEKL. This CDR3 has 15 amino acids. In DNA form, the CDR3 reads TGCGCCAGCACCTACGAAGGGGGCTCCCATCAGCCCCAGCATTTT. Amino acid sequence: CASTYEGGSHQPQHF.

The genes are TRBV25-1 and TRBJ2-7; D perhaps matches TRBD1 (6 bases). This CDR3 region has 15 residues. Germline V CDR1 and CDR2: MGHDK, SYGVNS. The V end was cut by 3 bases, the J end by 2 bases, with 14 bases between. CDR3 region: CASSETGLGAYEQYF. In DNA, the CDR3 is TGTGCCAGCAGTGAGACAGGTCTTGGTGCCTACGAGCAGTACTTC.

CDR3 nucleotide sequence: TGCGCCAGCAGCTTGAGGGCTACCGGGGACCCAGCCTACGAGCAGTACTTC. Residues: CASSLRATGDPAYEQYF. The V and J genes are TRBV5-1 and TRBJ2-7; D is tentatively TRBD1 or TRBD2 (5 bases each). Trimming removed 1 base from V and 2 bases from J, with 19 bases in between. The CDR3 consists of 17 residues. Germline-derived CDR1 and CDR2 are SGHRS and YFSETQ.

The V call is TRBV6-5, the J call TRBJ2-7; D gene ambiguous. V lost 0 bases to trimming and J lost 3 bases, with 9 bases between them. This CDR3 spans 14 amino acids. Germline V gene sequence: CDR1 MNHEY, CDR2 SVGAGI. As DNA, the CDR3 is TGTGCCAGCAGTTACTCGAGGTACGGCTACGAGCAGTACTTC. This encodes CASSYSRYGYEQYF.

The chain uses TRBV23-1 and TRBJ1-5; D ambiguous. TRBV23-1 is an open reading frame whose function is uncertain. CDR3 size: 9 residues. Between the trimmed V and J ends, which lost 9 bases and 4 bases, there was a span of 1 base. CDR3 nucleotide sequence: TGCGCCAGTAATCAGCCCCAGCATTTT. Translation gives CASNQPQHF.

The J gene is TRBJ2-1, the V gene TRBV5-1; 13 nucleotides match TRBD2. The J segment lost 8 bases and the V segment lost 3 bases, leaving 5 bases of the junction unmatched. Germline CDR1 SGHRS, CDR2 YFSETQ. This CDR3 has 15 amino acids. CDR3 DNA: TGCGCCAGCAGCTCCGGACTAGCGGGAGTCGATGAGCAGTTCTTC. Protein: CASSSGLAGVDEQFF. Full variable domain (rest looked up from reference TRBV5-1 and TRBJ2-1): KAGVTQTPRYLIKTRGQQVTLSCSPISGHRSVSWYQQTPGQGLQFLFEYFSETQRNKGNFPGRFSGRQFSNSRSEMNVSTLELGDSALYLCASSSGLAGVDEQFFGPGTRLTVL.

This rearrangement joins TRBV19 to TRBJ1-1; D may be TRBD1 (6 bases). The CDR3 runs to 15 residues. CDR1 is LNHDA and CDR2 is SQIVND in the germline V gene (reference sequence). V lost 2 bases, J lost 4 bases, and 14 bases lay in between. This CDR3 is CASSIRNRDFTEAFF. The DNA of the CDR3 is TGTGCCAGTAGTATACGTAACAGGGACTTCACTGAAGCTTTCTTT.

The chain combines TRBV6-5 with TRBJ1-1, with D uncertain. This CDR3 region has 14 residues. Trimming removed 6 bases at V and 7 bases at J, with 18 bases between. Germline lookup yields CDR1 MNHEY and CDR2 SVGAGI. The DNA for the CDR3 is TGTGCCAGCAGGTACCGAGGACGAGAGGATGAAGCTTTCTTT. It specifies CASRYRGREDEAFF.

This sequence joins TRBV7-2 and TRBJ2-7; the D call may be TRBD1 or TRBD2 (5 bases each). With 1 base removed from V and 3 bases from J, the gap between germline ends came to 7 bases. CDR1 and CDR2 from the germline V gene are SGHTA and FQGNSA. The CDR3 sequence is 13 residues long. CDR3 nucleotide sequence: TGTGCCAGCAGCTTAGGGGACCTCTACGAGCAGTACTTC. This codes for CASSLGDLYEQYF.

The J gene is TRBJ1-3, the V gene TRBV6-5; the D is unclear. The CDR3 is 13 residues long. V was clipped by 7 bases and J by 0 bases, with 7 bases between them. Germline CDR1 MNHEY, CDR2 SVGAGI. CDR3 protein: CASTRGSGNTIYF. The CDR3, as DNA: TGTGCCAGCACCCGGGGCTCTGGAAACACCATATATTTT.

The genes are TRBV10-3 and TRBJ2-3, with a weak D call TRBD2 (7 bases). The V end was cut by 4 bases, the J end by 2 bases, with 16 bases between. The CDR3 is 16 amino acids. Per germline, CDR1 ENHRY and CDR2 SYGVKD. CDR3 region: CAISAWAGAHTDTQYF. CDR3 DNA: TGTGCCATCAGTGCGTGGGCGGGGGCCCACACAGATACGCAGTATTTT.

This clone was seen once. The chain recombines TRBV6-1 with TRBJ1-5; D may be TRBD1 (5 bases). The V gene's germline CDR1 is MNHNS and CDR2 SASEGT. V lost 7 bases to trimming and J lost 0 bases, with 13 bases between them. The CDR3 runs to 15 residues. DNA for the CDR3: TGTGCCAGCAAGATGGGGGGAGGTAGCAATCAGCCCCAGCATTTT. This translates into CASKMGGGSNQPQHF.

The CDR3 spells CASSFINQETQYF. CDR3 DNA: TGTGCCAGTAGTTTTATAAATCAAGAGACCCAGTACTTC. This sequence joins TRBV19 and TRBJ2-5; unclear D gene. CDR3 size: 13 residues. V gave up 5 bases and J gave up 2 bases, with 9 bases separating them. Per germline, CDR1 LNHDA and CDR2 SQIVND (reference sequence).

The CDR3, as DNA: TGCGCCAGCAGCCTGTCCGGGGGTAGCAATCAGCCCCAGCATTTT. This codes for CASSLSGGSNQPQHF. This rearrangement joins TRBV5-1 to TRBJ1-5; weak D call: TRBD1 (5 bases). The CDR3 length is 15 residues. Germline V CDR1 and CDR2: SGHRS, YFSETQ. V was shortened by 4 bases and J by 0 bases, with 11 bases between the two germline ends. The whole variable domain, filled in from reference TRBV5-1 and TRBJ1-5, reads KAGVTQTPRYLIKTRGQQVTLSCSPISGHRSVSWYQQTPGQGLQFLFEYFSETQRNKGNFPGRFSGRQFSNSRSEMNVSTLELGDSALYLCASSLSGGSNQPQHFGDGTRLSIL.

The J gene is TRBJ2-2, the V gene TRBV13; D is unclear. The germline V and J ends were trimmed by 5 bases and 3 bases, with 4 bases remaining between them. Germline V gene data show CDR1 as PRHDT and CDR2 as FYEKMQ (reference sequence). This CDR3 is 12 amino acids long. The CDR3 spells CASSPDTGELFF. CDR3 nucleotide sequence: TGTGCCAGCAGCCCTGACACCGGGGAGCTGTTTTTT.

This clone was seen only a few times. This chain connects TRBV6-1 to TRBJ1-2; the D is unclear. The germline V and J ends were trimmed by 5 bases and 6 bases, with 10 bases remaining between them. CDR1 MNHNS and CDR2 SASEGT come from the germline V gene. The CDR3 spans 12 residues. The CDR3 spells CASSYLQDGYTF. The DNA for the CDR3 is TGTGCCAGCAGTTATCTCCAGGATGGCTACACCTTC.

The V gene is TRBV9, the J gene TRBJ2-3, with D possibly TRBD1 on 6 matching bases. The V end lost 4 bases, the J end lost 1 base, and 7 bases lay between the germline ends. CDR1 SGDLS and CDR2 YYNGEE come from the germline V gene. This CDR3 is 13 amino acids long. In DNA, the CDR3 is TGTGCCAGCAGCAACAGGGGCACAGATACGCAGTATTTT. Translation: CASSNRGTDTQYF.

This chain joins TRBV11-2 and TRBJ1-6; no clear D. The CDR3 totals 14 residues. CDR1 is SGHAT and CDR2 is FQNNGV in the germline V gene. The V gene lost 5 bases and the J gene lost 8 bases, with 13 bases spanning the gap. CDR3 region: CASSHSRRDSPLHF. Here the CDR3 DNA reads TGTGCCAGCAGCCACTCAAGGCGTGATTCACCCCTCCACTTT.